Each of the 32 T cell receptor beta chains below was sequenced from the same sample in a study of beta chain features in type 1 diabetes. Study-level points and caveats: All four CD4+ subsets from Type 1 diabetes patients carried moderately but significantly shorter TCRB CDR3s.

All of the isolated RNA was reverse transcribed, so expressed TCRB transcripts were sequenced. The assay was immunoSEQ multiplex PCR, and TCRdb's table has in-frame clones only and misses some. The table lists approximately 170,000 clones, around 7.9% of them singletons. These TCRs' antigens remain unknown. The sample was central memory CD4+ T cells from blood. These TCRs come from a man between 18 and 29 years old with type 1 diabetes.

The CDR3, as DNA: TGTGCCAGCAGCAAAAGGGCCCAACAGGGGGGAACTTACAATGAGCAGTTCTTC. Protein product: CASSKRAQQGGTYNEQFF. The chain combines TRBV21-1 with TRBJ2-1; no DNA check was done on the table's D call, TRBD1. TRBV21-1 is a documented pseudogene. CDR3 length: 18 amino acids.

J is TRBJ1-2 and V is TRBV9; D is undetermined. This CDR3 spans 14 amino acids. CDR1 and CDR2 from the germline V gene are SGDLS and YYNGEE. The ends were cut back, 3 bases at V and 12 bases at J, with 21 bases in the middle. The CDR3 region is CASSETGLHRAHTF. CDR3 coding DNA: TGTGCCAGCAGCGAGACCGGACTGCACCGCGCCCACACCTTC.

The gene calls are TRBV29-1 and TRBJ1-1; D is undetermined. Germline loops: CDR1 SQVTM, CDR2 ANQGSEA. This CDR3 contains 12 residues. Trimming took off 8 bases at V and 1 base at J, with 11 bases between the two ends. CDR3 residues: CSSTYTNTEAFF. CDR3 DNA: TGCAGCTCCACATACACGAACACTGAAGCTTTCTTT.

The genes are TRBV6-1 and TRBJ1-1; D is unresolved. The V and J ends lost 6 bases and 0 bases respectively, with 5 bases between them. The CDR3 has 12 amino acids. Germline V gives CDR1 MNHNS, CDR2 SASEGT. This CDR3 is CASRQMNTEAFF. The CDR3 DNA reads TGTGCCAGCAGACAGATGAACACTGAAGCTTTCTTT.

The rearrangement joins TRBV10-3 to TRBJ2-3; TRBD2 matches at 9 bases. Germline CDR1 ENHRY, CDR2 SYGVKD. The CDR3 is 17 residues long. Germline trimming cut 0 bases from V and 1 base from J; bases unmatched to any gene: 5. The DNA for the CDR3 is TGTGCCATCAGTGAGTCTGGTAGCGGGGGAGGCACAGATACGCAGTATTTT. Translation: CAISESGSGGGTDTQYF.

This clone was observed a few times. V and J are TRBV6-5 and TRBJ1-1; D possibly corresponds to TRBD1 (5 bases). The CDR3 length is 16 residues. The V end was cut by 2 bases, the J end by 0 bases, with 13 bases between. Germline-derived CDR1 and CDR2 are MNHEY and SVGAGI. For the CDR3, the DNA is TGTGCCAGCAGTTACCGGCCCCCAGGGATGAACACTGAAGCTTTCTTT. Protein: CASSYRPPGMNTEAFF.

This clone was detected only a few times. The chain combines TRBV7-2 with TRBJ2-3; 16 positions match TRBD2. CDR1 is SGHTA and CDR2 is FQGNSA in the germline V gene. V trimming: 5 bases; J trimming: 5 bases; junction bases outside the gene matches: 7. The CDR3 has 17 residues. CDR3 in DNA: TGTGCCAGCAGCCAGGGGACTAGCGGGGGGGCGATAGATACGCAGTATTTT. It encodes CASSQGTSGGAIDTQYF.

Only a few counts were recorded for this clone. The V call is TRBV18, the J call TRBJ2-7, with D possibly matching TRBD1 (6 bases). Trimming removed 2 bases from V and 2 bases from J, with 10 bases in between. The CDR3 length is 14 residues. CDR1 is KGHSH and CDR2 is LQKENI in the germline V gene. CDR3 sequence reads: CASSPAGQTYEQYF. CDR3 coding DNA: TGTGCCAGCTCACCAGCAGGACAGACCTACGAGCAGTACTTC.

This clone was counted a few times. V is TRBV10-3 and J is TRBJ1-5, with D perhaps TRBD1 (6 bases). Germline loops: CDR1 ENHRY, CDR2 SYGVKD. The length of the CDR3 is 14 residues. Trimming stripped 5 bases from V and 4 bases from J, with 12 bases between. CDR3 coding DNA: TGTGCCATCAGTACTGGACAGCCTAATCAGCCCCAGCATTTT. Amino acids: CAISTGQPNQPQHF.

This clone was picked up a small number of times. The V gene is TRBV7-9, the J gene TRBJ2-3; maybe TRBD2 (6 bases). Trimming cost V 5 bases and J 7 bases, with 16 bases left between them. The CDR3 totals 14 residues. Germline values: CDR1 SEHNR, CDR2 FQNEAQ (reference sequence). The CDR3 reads CASSPQAGSNTQYF. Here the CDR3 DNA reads TGTGCCAGCAGCCCACAGGCGGGATCGAATACGCAGTATTTT. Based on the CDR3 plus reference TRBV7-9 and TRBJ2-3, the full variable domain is DTGVSQNPRHKITKRGQNVTFRCDPISEHNRLYWYRQTLGQGPEFLTYFQNEAQLEKSRLLSDRFSAERPKGSFSTLEIQRTEQGDSAMYLCASSPQAGSNTQYFGPGTRLTVL.

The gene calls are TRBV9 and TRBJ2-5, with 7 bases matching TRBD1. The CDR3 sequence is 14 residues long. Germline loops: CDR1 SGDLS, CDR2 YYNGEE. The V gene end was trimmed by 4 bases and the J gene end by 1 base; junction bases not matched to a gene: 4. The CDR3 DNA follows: TGTGCCAGCAGCTCCCGGACAGGCCAAGAGACCCAGTACTTC. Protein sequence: CASSSRTGQETQYF.

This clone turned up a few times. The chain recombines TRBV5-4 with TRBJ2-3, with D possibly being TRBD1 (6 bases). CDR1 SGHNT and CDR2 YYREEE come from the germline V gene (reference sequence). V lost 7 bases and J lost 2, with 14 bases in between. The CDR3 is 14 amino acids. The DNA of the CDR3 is TGTGCCAGCGCAGAGGGGACACTCACAGATACGCAGTATTTT. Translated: CASAEGTLTDTQYF.

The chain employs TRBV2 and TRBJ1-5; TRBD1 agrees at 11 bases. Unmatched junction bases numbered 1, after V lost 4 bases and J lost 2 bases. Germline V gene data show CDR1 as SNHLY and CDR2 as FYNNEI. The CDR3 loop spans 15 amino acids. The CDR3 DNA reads TGTGCCAGCAGTGGGACAGGGGGCGGCAATCAGCCCCAGCATTTT. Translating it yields CASSGTGGGNQPQHF.

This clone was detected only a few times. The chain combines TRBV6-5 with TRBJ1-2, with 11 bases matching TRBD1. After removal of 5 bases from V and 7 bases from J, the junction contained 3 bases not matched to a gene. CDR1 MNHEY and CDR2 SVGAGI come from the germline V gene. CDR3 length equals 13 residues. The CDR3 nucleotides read TGTGCCAGCAGTACGGGACAGGGGGGTGGCTACACCTTC. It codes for CASSTGQGGGYTF.

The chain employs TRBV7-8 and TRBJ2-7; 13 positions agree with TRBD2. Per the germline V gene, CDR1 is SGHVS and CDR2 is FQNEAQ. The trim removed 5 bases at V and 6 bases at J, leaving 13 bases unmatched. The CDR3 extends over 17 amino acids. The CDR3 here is CASSGRTSGSAWREQYF. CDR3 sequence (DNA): TGTGCCAGCAGCGGGCGGACTAGCGGGAGCGCTTGGCGCGAGCAGTACTTC.

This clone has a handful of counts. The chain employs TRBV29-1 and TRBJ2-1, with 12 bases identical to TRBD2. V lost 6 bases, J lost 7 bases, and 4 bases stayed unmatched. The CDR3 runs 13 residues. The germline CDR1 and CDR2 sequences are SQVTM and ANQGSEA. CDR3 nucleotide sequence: TGCAGCGTGCGGACTAGCGGGGAAAATGAGCAGTTCTTC. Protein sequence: CSVRTSGENEQFF.

The CDR3 DNA reads TGCGCCAGCAGCCCGGGAGGACTAGCGGGAGGGGACGAGCAGTACTTC. Its translation is CASSPGGLAGGDEQYF. V gene TRBV5-1 combines with J gene TRBJ2-7, with 15 positions matching TRBD2. The trim removed 4 bases at V and 5 bases at J, leaving 7 bases unmatched. CDR1 and CDR2 from the germline V gene are SGHRS and YFSETQ. The CDR3 runs 16 residues.

This chain's CDR3 is CASSVERAGNTIYF. The CDR3 DNA is TGTGCCAGCAGCGTAGAACGAGCGGGAAACACCATATATTTT. The rearrangement links TRBV9 to TRBJ1-3; D not certain. CDR3 size: 14 residues. Germline-derived CDR1 and CDR2 are SGDLS and YYNGEE. Trimming shortened V by 0 bases and J by 4 bases, and 8 bases separated the two germline ends.

The CDR3 spells CASSPILASPPFF. The CDR3, as DNA: TGTGCCAGCAGTCCGATACTAGCAAGTCCCCCGTTCTTC. The V and J genes are TRBV9 and TRBJ2-1, with D possibly being TRBD2 (6 bases). V lost 5 bases and J 15 bases, leaving 21 bases between the germline ends. The CDR3 covers 13 residues. Germline-derived CDR1 and CDR2 are SGDLS and YYNGEE.

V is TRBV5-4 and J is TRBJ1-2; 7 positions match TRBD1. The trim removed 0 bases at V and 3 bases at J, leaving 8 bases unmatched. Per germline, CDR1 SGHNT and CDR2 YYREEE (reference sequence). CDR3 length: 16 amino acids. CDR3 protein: CASSLGGAGGYYGYTF. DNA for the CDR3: TGTGCCAGCAGCTTGGGAGGGGCAGGGGGGTACTATGGCTACACCTTC.

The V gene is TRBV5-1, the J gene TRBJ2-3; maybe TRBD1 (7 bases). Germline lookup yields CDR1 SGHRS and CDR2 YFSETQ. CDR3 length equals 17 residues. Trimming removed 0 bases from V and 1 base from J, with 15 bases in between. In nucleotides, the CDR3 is TGCGCCAGCAGCTTGGACCAGGGGGGCCTTGGCACAGATACGCAGTATTTT. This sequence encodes CASSLDQGGLGTDTQYF.

The DNA of the CDR3 is TGTGCCAGCAGTTTAGAGGTAGCGGGATCCTACAATGAGCAGTTCTTC. It yields the protein CASSLEVAGSYNEQFF. The gene calls are TRBV28 and TRBJ2-1, with 8 bases fitting TRBD2. J lost 1 base, V lost 2 bases, and 4 bases had no gene match. In germline, CDR1 is MDHEN, CDR2 SYDVKM. The CDR3 is 16 amino acids.

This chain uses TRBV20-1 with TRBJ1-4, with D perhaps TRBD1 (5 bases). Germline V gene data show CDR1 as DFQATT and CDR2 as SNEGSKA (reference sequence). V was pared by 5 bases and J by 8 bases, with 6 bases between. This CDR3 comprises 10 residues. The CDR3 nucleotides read TGCAGTGCTTACAGGGAAAAACTGTTTTTT. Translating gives CSAYREKLFF.

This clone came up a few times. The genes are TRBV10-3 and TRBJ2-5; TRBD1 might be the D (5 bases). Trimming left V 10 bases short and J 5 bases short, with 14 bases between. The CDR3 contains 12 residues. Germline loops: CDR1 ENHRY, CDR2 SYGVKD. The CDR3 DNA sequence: TGTGCCACACACCAGGGTGGCGAGACCCAGTACTTC. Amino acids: CATHQGGETQYF.

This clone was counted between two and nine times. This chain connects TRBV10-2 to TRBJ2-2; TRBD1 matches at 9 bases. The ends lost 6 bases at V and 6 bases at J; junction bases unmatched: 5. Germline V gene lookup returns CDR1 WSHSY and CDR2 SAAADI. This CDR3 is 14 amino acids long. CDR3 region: CASRIGTGPGELFF. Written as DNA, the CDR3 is TGCGCCAGCAGGATAGGGACAGGGCCCGGGGAGCTGTTTTTT.

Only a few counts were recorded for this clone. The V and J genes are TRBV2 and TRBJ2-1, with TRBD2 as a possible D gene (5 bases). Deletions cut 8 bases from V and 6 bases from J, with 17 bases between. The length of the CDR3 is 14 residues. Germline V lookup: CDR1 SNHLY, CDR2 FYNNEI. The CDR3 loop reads CASFQGRLRNEQFF. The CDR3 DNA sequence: TGTGCCAGCTTCCAAGGGCGACTACGCAATGAGCAGTTCTTC.

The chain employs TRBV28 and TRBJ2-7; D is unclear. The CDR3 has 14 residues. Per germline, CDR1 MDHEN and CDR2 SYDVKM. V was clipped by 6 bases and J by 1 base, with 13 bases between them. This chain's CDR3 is CASRRPTYSYEQYF. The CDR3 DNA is TGTGCCAGCAGGCGGCCGACTTATTCCTACGAGCAGTACTTC.

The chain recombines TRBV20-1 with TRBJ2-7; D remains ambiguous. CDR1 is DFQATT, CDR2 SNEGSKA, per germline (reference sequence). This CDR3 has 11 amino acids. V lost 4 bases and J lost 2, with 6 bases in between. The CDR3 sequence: CSAINTYEQYF. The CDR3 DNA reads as TGCAGTGCTATTAATACCTACGAGCAGTACTTC.

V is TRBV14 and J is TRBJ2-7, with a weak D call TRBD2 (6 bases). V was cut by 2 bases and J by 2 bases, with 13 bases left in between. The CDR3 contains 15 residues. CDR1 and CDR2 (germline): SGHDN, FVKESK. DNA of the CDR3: TGTGCCAGCAGCCAACTCGGACGGGGGACCTACGAGCAGTACTTC. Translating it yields CASSQLGRGTYEQYF.

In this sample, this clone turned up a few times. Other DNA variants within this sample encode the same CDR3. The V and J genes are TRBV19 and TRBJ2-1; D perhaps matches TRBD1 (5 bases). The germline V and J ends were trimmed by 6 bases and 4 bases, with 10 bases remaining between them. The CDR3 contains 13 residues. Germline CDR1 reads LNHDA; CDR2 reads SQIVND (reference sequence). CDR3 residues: CASRLGRYNEQFF. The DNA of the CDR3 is TGTGCCAGTAGATTGGGGCGGTACAATGAGCAGTTCTTC.

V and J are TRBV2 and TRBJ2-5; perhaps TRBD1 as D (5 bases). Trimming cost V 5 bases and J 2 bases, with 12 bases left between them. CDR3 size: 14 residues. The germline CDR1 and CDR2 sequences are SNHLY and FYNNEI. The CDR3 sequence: CASSRRTSQETQYF. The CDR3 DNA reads TGTGCCAGCAGTCGAAGGACATCGCAAGAGACCCAGTACTTC.

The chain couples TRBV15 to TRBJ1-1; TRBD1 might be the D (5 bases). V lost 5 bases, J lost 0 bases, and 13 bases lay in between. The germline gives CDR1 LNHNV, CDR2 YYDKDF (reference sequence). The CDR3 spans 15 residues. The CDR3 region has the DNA TGTGCCACCAGCGGAAGACGGGGGATGAACACTGAAGCTTTCTTT. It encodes CATSGRRGMNTEAFF.